The 14 T cell receptor beta chains given below trace back to one sample, sequenced in a study of cytotoxic CD8 clonotypes in ibrutinib-treated CLL. Only in-frame clones appear in the TCRdb table, and some are missing; sequencing was by immunoSEQ multiplex PCR. The sample has tens of thousands of clones; more than 70% are singletons. The specimen was PBMCs, collected before ibrutinib treatment. The receptors derive from a human donor with chronic lymphocytic leukemia.

The chain employs TRBV13 and TRBJ1-1; D might be TRBD1 (6 bases). The CDR3 covers 15 residues. The germline V gene encodes CDR1 PRHDT and CDR2 FYEKMQ (reference sequence). V was cut by 1 base and J by 1 base, with 10 bases left in between. The CDR3 protein is CASSLVGGPNTEAFF. CDR3 sequence (DNA): TGTGCCAGCAGCTTAGTTGGGGGCCCGAACACTGAAGCTTTCTTT.

The chain combines TRBV5-1 with TRBJ1-3; 9 bases line up with TRBD1. The junction had 3 bases not matched to a gene; V was cut back by 5 bases and J by 0 bases. The CDR3 contains 15 residues. The germline gives CDR1 SGHRS, CDR2 YFSETQ. The CDR3 loop reads CASSTGGSSGNTIYF. In DNA form, the CDR3 reads TGCGCCAGCAGTACAGGGGGCAGCTCTGGAAACACCATATATTTT. Full variable domain (remainder filled in from reference TRBV5-1 and TRBJ1-3): KAGVTQTPRYLIKTRGQQVTLSCSPISGHRSVSWYQQTPGQGLQFLFEYFSETQRNKGNFPGRFSGRQFSNSRSEMNVSTLELGDSALYLCASSTGGSSGNTIYFGEGSWLTVV.

Only one count was recorded for this clone. V gene TRBV5-5 combines with J gene TRBJ2-1, with 9 bases fitting TRBD1. Germline V gene sequence: CDR1 SGHKS, CDR2 YYEKEE (reference sequence). Losses at the gene ends were 1 base for V and 8 bases for J; bases not matched to a gene: 10. The CDR3 covers 16 residues. The CDR3 loop is CASSLWDRATRYEQFF. CDR3 coding DNA: TGTGCCAGCAGCTTGTGGGACAGGGCAACCCGGTATGAGCAGTTCTTC.

This clone was picked up one time. V and J are TRBV6-5 and TRBJ1-2; the match to TRBD1 covers 7 bases. The germline V gene has CDR1 MNHEY and CDR2 SVGAGI. V lost 6 bases to trimming and J lost 8 bases; unmatched junction nucleotides: 15. The CDR3 has 15 residues. CDR3 sequence reads: CASSRGSAGGRGYTF. CDR3 coding DNA: TGTGCCAGCAGCCGGGGGTCTGCAGGGGGAAGAGGCTACACCTTC.

CDR3 sequence: CSAETGTEAFF. The CDR3 region has the DNA TGCAGTGCGGAAACAGGGACTGAAGCTTTCTTT. The chain joins TRBV20-1 to TRBJ1-1; a weak D match, TRBD1 (6 bases). This CDR3 region has 11 residues. Germline CDR1 is DFQATT and CDR2 is SNEGSKA (reference sequence). Trimming removed 6 bases from V and 5 bases from J, with 10 bases in between.

The table lists this clone with a count of one. J is TRBJ2-7 and V is TRBV30; no clear D. Looked up from germline, CDR1 is GTSNPN and CDR2 is SVGIG (reference sequence). V lost 3 bases and J lost 0, with 9 bases in between. There are 13 residues in the CDR3. The CDR3 spells CAWRATYSYEQYF. DNA of the CDR3: TGTGCCTGGAGGGCCACATACTCCTACGAGCAGTACTTC. Full variable domain (outside the CDR3, taken from reference TRBV30 and TRBJ2-7): SQTIHQWPATLVQPVGSPLSLECTVEGTSNPNLYWYRQAAGRGLQLLFYSVGIGQISSEVPQNLSASRPQDRQFILSSKKLLLSDSGFYLCAWRATYSYEQYFGPGTRLTVT.

This clone was counted only a few times. The same CDR3 arises from other DNA sequences in this sample as well. The rearrangement joins TRBV5-1 to TRBJ2-7, with D possibly matching TRBD1 (6 bases). Trimming left V 3 bases short and J 1 base short, with 8 bases between. The CDR3 contains 13 residues. CDR1 is SGHRS and CDR2 is YFSETQ in the germline V gene. The CDR3 DNA sequence: TGCGCCAGCAGCTCGGGACAATCCTACGAGCAGTACTTC. Translating it yields CASSSGQSYEQYF.

This rearrangement joins TRBV5-1 to TRBJ2-3, with D uncertain. Deletions cut 5 bases from V and 5 bases from J, with 6 bases between. Looked up from germline, CDR1 is SGHRS and CDR2 is YFSETQ. The CDR3 contains 11 residues. The CDR3 nucleotides read TGCGCCAGCAGAATGTTAGATACGCAGTATTTT. It yields the protein CASRMLDTQYF.

This clone was recorded only once. The V and J genes are TRBV29-1 and TRBJ2-1; 10 bases match TRBD2. This CDR3 is 16 amino acids long. Germline lookup yields CDR1 SQVTM and CDR2 ANQGSEA. Germline trimming cut 7 bases from V and 4 bases from J; bases unmatched to any gene: 13. The CDR3 DNA reads TGCAGCGGGAACTACTGGACTAGCGGCAAGTACAATGAGCAGTTCTTC. Translating gives CSGNYWTSGKYNEQFF.

The chain's CDR3 is CASSHGGVPGELFF. CDR3 DNA: TGCGCCAGCAGCCACGGCGGGGTTCCCGGGGAGCTGTTTTTT. The chain links TRBV4-1 to TRBJ2-2; tentative D call: TRBD2 (6 bases). V lost 3 bases and J 6 bases, leaving 11 bases between the germline ends. Per germline, CDR1 MGHRA and CDR2 YSYEKL. This CDR3 has 14 residues.

This clone was observed a few times. The same CDR3 also results from other DNA sequences found in this sample. The chain has TRBV30 and TRBJ1-3; maybe TRBD1 (5 bases). Germline CDR1 GTSNPN, CDR2 SVGIG (reference sequence). The CDR3 length is 13 residues. The V gene lost 3 bases and the J gene lost 4 bases, with 10 bases spanning the gap. The CDR3 sequence: CAWSRVGGNTIYF. CDR3 nucleotides: TGTGCCTGGAGCAGGGTGGGGGGAAACACCATATATTTT.

The V call is TRBV2, the J call TRBJ2-7; the D gene is possibly TRBD2 (6 bases). This CDR3 is 15 amino acids long. Trimming cost V 5 bases and J 2 bases, with 16 bases left between them. The V gene's germline CDR1 is SNHLY and CDR2 FYNNEI. The CDR3 sequence: CASSLVRTGAYEQYF. Here the CDR3 DNA reads TGTGCCAGCAGTTTGGTCCGGACGGGGGCCTACGAGCAGTACTTC.

The chain couples TRBV18 to TRBJ1-1; unclear D gene. The CDR3 runs to 14 residues. The germline V gene encodes CDR1 KGHSH and CDR2 LQKENI. V was trimmed by 4 bases and J by 6 bases, leaving 15 bases between them. The CDR3 DNA reads TGTGCCAGCTCACGACCGGGGAAAGAGGCTGAAGCTTTCTTT. Its translation: CASSRPGKEAEAFF.

The V call is TRBV15, the J call TRBJ2-7; D is tentatively TRBD1 or TRBD2 (6 bases each). V was trimmed by 9 bases and J by 3 bases, leaving 18 bases between them. There are 14 residues in the CDR3. Germline assignment: CDR1 LNHNV and CDR2 YYDKDF (reference sequence). The CDR3 DNA sequence: TGTGCCACAGGCGAACAGGGAGGCAACTACGAGCAGTACTTC. It specifies CATGEQGGNYEQYF. The full variable domain, with the rest looked up from reference TRBV15 and TRBJ2-7, is DAMVIQNPRYQVTQFGKPVTLSCSQTLNHNVMYWYQQKSSQAPKLLFHYYDKDFNNEADTPDNFQSRRPNTSFCFLDIRSPGLGDTAMYLCATGEQGGNYEQYFGPGTRLTVT.